This entry lists 28 T cell receptor beta chains sequenced from one sample in a study of graft-versus-host responses after intestinal transplantation. Profiling relied on immunoSEQ multiplex PCR, and the TCRdb table lists in-frame clones only, not all of them. The sample carries some 64,000 clones, roughly 90% recorded once. These TCRs' antigens remain unknown. Sequences were derived from unstimulated CD8+ T cells sorted from spleen or lymph node cells, sampled before transplant. These receptors came from a human donor who was the organ donor for an intestinal transplant.

The rearrangement joins TRBV9 to TRBJ2-1; 10 bases match TRBD2. Germline loops: CDR1 SGDLS, CDR2 YYNGEE. V was clipped by 3 bases and J by 0 bases; unmatched bases: 6. This CDR3 is built from 17 residues. Written as DNA, the CDR3 is TGTGCCAGCAGCGACCAGACTAGCGGGTTCTCCTACAATGAGCAGTTCTTC. This codes for CASSDQTSGFSYNEQFF.

The V gene is TRBV9, the J gene TRBJ2-2; D remains unclear. Germline loops: CDR1 SGDLS, CDR2 YYNGEE. CDR3 size: 13 residues. V lost 0 bases to trimming and J lost 4 bases, with 4 bases between them. In DNA, the CDR3 is TGTGCCAGCAGCGTAGATCTCACCGGGGAGCTGTTTTTT. Encoded protein: CASSVDLTGELFF.

This clone was counted a few times. The J gene is TRBJ2-7, the V gene TRBV28; 10 bases agree with TRBD1. The germline V gene has CDR1 MDHEN and CDR2 SYDVKM. Unmatched junction bases numbered 6, after V lost 3 bases and J lost 4 bases. The CDR3 is made up of 15 amino acids. The CDR3 spells CASSFRTGGRYEQYF. As DNA, the CDR3 is TGTGCCAGCAGTTTTCGGACAGGGGGTCGGTACGAGCAGTACTTC.

Regarding this clone: The same CDR3 arises from other DNA sequences in this sample as well. The chain uses TRBV4-1 and TRBJ2-1; 12 bases agree with TRBD1. This CDR3 is built from 17 residues. With 3 bases clipped from V and 2 bases from J, the junction kept 5 bases outside the gene matches. Germline CDR1 and CDR2: MGHRA and YSYEKL. The CDR3 protein is CASSQAWDRGPYNEQFF. The CDR3 DNA reads as TGCGCCAGCAGCCAGGCCTGGGACAGGGGGCCCTACAATGAGCAGTTCTTC.

This clone was recorded once. The chain has TRBV5-1 and TRBJ1-2; D may be TRBD1 (5 bases). The V end lost 0 bases, the J end lost 3 bases, and 15 bases lay between the germline ends. Germline V gene lookup returns CDR1 SGHRS and CDR2 YFSETQ. CDR3 size: 16 residues. CDR3: CASSLERRGNYYGYTF. The CDR3 DNA sequence: TGCGCCAGCAGCTTGGAACGCCGGGGGAACTACTATGGCTACACCTTC.

The chain carries TRBV29-1 and TRBJ1-1, with 7 nucleotides matching TRBD1. CDR3 length: 17 residues. Germline trimming cut 0 bases from V and 5 bases from J; bases unmatched to any gene: 15. Per the germline V gene, CDR1 is SQVTM and CDR2 is ANQGSEA. The CDR3 sequence: CSVEDLDRKRRDTEAFF. The DNA for the CDR3 is TGCAGCGTTGAAGATCTGGACAGGAAAAGGAGGGATACTGAAGCTTTCTTT.

The chain joins TRBV11-2 to TRBJ2-7, with a weak D call TRBD2 (7 bases). The CDR3 is 14 residues long. V shed 3 bases and J shed 3 bases, with 12 bases lying between them. CDR1 and CDR2 (germline): SGHAT, FQNNGV. DNA of the CDR3: TGTGCCAGCAGCTTTGAGGGAGGGGGCTACGAGCAGTACTTC. It encodes CASSFEGGGYEQYF.

The chain carries TRBV28 and TRBJ1-1; weak D call: TRBD1 (6 bases). Trimming took 2 bases from V and 1 from J, leaving 8 bases between them. CDR3 size: 14 residues. In germline, CDR1 is MDHEN, CDR2 SYDVKM. The CDR3 loop reads CASSLDRPNTEAFF. The CDR3 region has the DNA TGTGCCAGCAGTTTAGACAGGCCGAACACTGAAGCTTTCTTT. The full variable domain, in which reference TRBV28 and TRBJ1-1 provide the parts outside the CDR3, is DVKVTQSSRYLVKRTGEKVFLECVQDMDHENMFWYRQDPGLGLRLIYFSYDVKMKEKGDIPEGYSVSREKKERFSLILESASTNQTSMYLCASSLDRPNTEAFFGQGTRLTVV.

This chain links TRBV28 with TRBJ1-5; possibly TRBD1 for D (6 bases). Trimming stripped 6 bases from V and 2 bases from J, with 11 bases between. The germline V gene encodes CDR1 MDHEN and CDR2 SYDVKM. This CDR3 contains 14 residues. CDR3 nucleotide sequence: TGTGCCAGCAGGCGGACAGCTCGCAATCAGCCCCAGCATTTT. It codes for CASRRTARNQPQHF.

This clone was observed a handful of times. The sample carries other DNA sequences with the same CDR3. This chain joins TRBV28 and TRBJ1-3, with D tentatively TRBD1 (5 bases). This CDR3 spans 14 amino acids. V was pared by 2 bases and J by 3 bases, with 8 bases between. Per the germline V gene, CDR1 is MDHEN and CDR2 is SYDVKM. The chain's CDR3 is CASSLGGSGNTIYF. In DNA, the CDR3 is TGTGCCAGCAGTTTAGGGGGGAGTGGAAACACCATATATTTT.

This sequence joins TRBV19 and TRBJ2-1; D might be TRBD2 (5 bases). The CDR3 contains 14 residues. The germline V gene has CDR1 LNHDA and CDR2 SQIVND (reference sequence). V gave up 3 bases and J gave up 8 bases, with 14 bases separating them. The CDR3 region has the DNA TGTGCCAGTAGTATTTCTGCGGGTGGCCATGAGCAGTTCTTC. This translates into CASSISAGGHEQFF.

The chain couples TRBV7-3 to TRBJ1-1; no reliable D call. The germline CDR1 and CDR2 sequences are SGHTA and FQGTGA. V lost 2 bases to trimming and J lost 3 bases, with 16 bases between them. The CDR3 consists of 16 residues. This CDR3 is CASSLEGLTGDTEAFF. In nucleotides, the CDR3 is TGTGCCAGCAGCTTAGAGGGTCTAACCGGGGACACTGAAGCTTTCTTT.

The rearrangement joins TRBV29-1 to TRBJ2-1, with D maybe TRBD1 (6 bases). V was clipped by 5 bases and J by 6 bases, with 20 bases between them. The CDR3 loop spans 15 amino acids. The germline V gene has CDR1 SQVTM and CDR2 ANQGSEA. CDR3 DNA: TGCAGCGTTCTGAATCCAGGGGTCTGGGGCAATGAGCAGTTCTTC. Translation gives CSVLNPGVWGNEQFF.

In DNA form, the CDR3 reads TGTGCCAGCAGCTTATACTACAGGGGGTCCTACAATGAGCAGTTCTTC. Translation gives CASSLYYRGSYNEQFF. The chain uses TRBV7-9 and TRBJ2-1; 8 bases are a match to TRBD1. The germline V gene has CDR1 SEHNR and CDR2 FQNEAQ (reference sequence). CDR3 size: 16 residues. With V trimmed by 2 bases and J by 1 base, 4 bases remained unmatched.

The V and J genes are TRBV9 and TRBJ1-2; TRBD1 matches 8 bases. The CDR3 has 15 amino acids. V gave up 3 bases and J gave up 4 bases; unmatched junction bases: 8. The germline CDR1 and CDR2 sequences are SGDLS and YYNGEE. The CDR3 DNA reads as TGTGCCAGCAGCGCAGACTCAGGGGGCGGCTATGGCTACACCTTC. Its protein product is CASSADSGGGYGYTF.

This clone was observed a single time. This chain uses TRBV10-2 with TRBJ1-1; 9 bases agree with TRBD1. V trimming: 7 bases; J trimming: 4 bases; junction bases outside the gene matches: 1. This CDR3 comprises 12 residues. Germline values: CDR1 WSHSY, CDR2 SAAADI. CDR3 in amino acids: CASKQGATEAFF. CDR3 in DNA: TGCGCCAGCAAACAGGGGGCCACTGAAGCTTTCTTT.

The chain carries TRBV6-5 and TRBJ2-1; maybe TRBD1 (6 bases). V was cut by 5 bases and J by 13 bases, with 21 bases left in between. Germline V gene lookup returns CDR1 MNHEY and CDR2 SVGAGI. This CDR3 is 14 amino acids long. The CDR3 here is CASSVGQQFFPQFF. The DNA for the CDR3 is TGTGCCAGCAGTGTCGGACAGCAATTTTTCCCCCAGTTCTTC.

The chain couples TRBV2 to TRBJ2-1; no definite D call. Germline V CDR1 and CDR2: SNHLY, FYNNEI. Trimming took off 2 bases at V and 6 bases at J, with 8 bases between the two ends. The CDR3 is 13 amino acids. The CDR3 DNA reads as TGTGCCAGCAGTGAAACACGCAGCAATGAGCAGTTCTTC. It encodes CASSETRSNEQFF.

This chain uses TRBV28 with TRBJ2-6; unclear D gene. The V end lost 3 bases, the J end lost 1 base, and 7 bases lay between the germline ends. Germline lookup yields CDR1 MDHEN and CDR2 SYDVKM. CDR3 length: 15 residues. CDR3 protein: CASSLTGSGANVLTF. For the CDR3, the DNA is TGTGCCAGCAGTTTGACGGGTTCTGGGGCCAACGTCCTGACTTTC. Filled out from reference TRBV28 and TRBJ2-6, the complete variable domain reads DVKVTQSSRYLVKRTGEKVFLECVQDMDHENMFWYRQDPGLGLRLIYFSYDVKMKEKGDIPEGYSVSREKKERFSLILESASTNQTSMYLCASSLTGSGANVLTFGAGSRLTVL.

The sample holds a few counts of this clone. The chain has TRBV5-6 and TRBJ1-2; D possibly corresponds to TRBD1 (5 bases). This CDR3 is built from 14 residues. The germline V gene encodes CDR1 SGHDT and CDR2 YYEEEE. The V end was cut by 5 bases, the J end by 4 bases, with 15 bases between. The CDR3 DNA sequence: TGTGCCAGCAGTTGGGGCATTCCTACCTATGGCTACACCTTC. It specifies CASSWGIPTYGYTF. Looking up the rest from reference TRBV5-6 and TRBJ1-2 gives the full variable domain: DAGVTQSPTHLIKTRGQQVTLRCSPKSGHDTVSWYQQALGQGPQFIFQYYEEEERQRGNFPDRFSGHQFPNYSSELNVNALLLGDSALYLCASSWGIPTYGYTFGSGTRLTVV.

This rearrangement joins TRBV4-3 to TRBJ2-7, with D tentatively TRBD1 (5 bases). The germline CDR1 and CDR2 sequences are LGHNA and YSLEER. Trimming removed 1 base at V and 0 bases at J, with 10 bases between. This CDR3 comprises 15 residues. CDR3 sequence (DNA): TGCGCCAGCAGCCAAGCTGACAGCACCTCCTACGAGCAGTACTTC. Protein product: CASSQADSTSYEQYF.

V is TRBV30 and J is TRBJ2-7; no clear D. The CDR3 totals 11 residues. The germline V and J ends were trimmed by 2 bases and 3 bases, with 5 bases remaining between them. CDR1 and CDR2 from the germline V gene are GTSNPN and SVGIG (reference sequence). The CDR3 spells CAWSSYYEQYF. CDR3 DNA: TGTGCCTGGAGTTCCTACTACGAGCAGTACTTC.

This rearrangement joins TRBV27 to TRBJ1-5; D gene uncertain. The ends were cut back, 3 bases at V and 3 bases at J, with 3 bases in the middle. Germline CDR1 is MNHEY and CDR2 is SMNVEV (reference sequence). There are 12 residues in the CDR3. The CDR3 bases are TGTGCCAGCAGTTTCCTCAATCAGCCCCAGCATTTT. This encodes CASSFLNQPQHF.

The V gene is TRBV4-1, the J gene TRBJ1-5; perhaps TRBD1 as D (6 bases). The CDR3 contains 18 residues. Germline V lookup: CDR1 MGHRA, CDR2 YSYEKL. With 0 bases removed from V and 3 bases from J, the gap between germline ends came to 18 bases. In DNA, the CDR3 is TGCGCCAGCAGCCAAGAGGGATCCCAGGGGCTCCCCAATCAGCCCCAGCATTTT. Translation: CASSQEGSQGLPNQPQHF.

This chain connects TRBV30 to TRBJ1-2; a possible D gene is TRBD1 (5 bases). This CDR3 is built from 10 residues. The V end lost 5 bases, the J end lost 5 bases, and 6 bases lay between the germline ends. The germline CDR1 and CDR2 sequences are GTSNPN and SVGIG (reference sequence). The chain's CDR3 is CAWQGYGYTF. CDR3 coding DNA: TGTGCCTGGCAGGGATATGGCTACACCTTC.

The rearrangement links TRBV2 to TRBJ2-3, with TRBD1 matching 9 bases. This CDR3 has 15 amino acids. J lost 4 bases, V lost 6 bases, and 8 bases had no gene match. Germline-derived CDR1 and CDR2 are SNHLY and FYNNEI. This CDR3 reads CASSEWDRVSDTQYF. CDR3 coding DNA: TGTGCCAGCAGCGAGTGGGACAGGGTCTCAGATACGCAGTATTTT.

The V gene is TRBV11-2, the J gene TRBJ2-1, with a weak D call TRBD2 (6 bases). The CDR3 consists of 14 residues. The germline gives CDR1 SGHAT, CDR2 FQNNGV. Trimming removed 3 bases from V and 6 bases from J, with 12 bases in between. The CDR3: CASSFRDSTNEQFF. CDR3 DNA: TGTGCCAGCAGCTTCCGGGACTCAACCAATGAGCAGTTCTTC.

V usage is TRBV7-9 and J usage is TRBJ2-2; D gene uncertain. CDR3 size: 13 residues. The V gene's germline CDR1 is SEHNR and CDR2 FQNEAQ (reference sequence). The V end lost 5 bases, the J end lost 7 bases, and 11 bases lay between the germline ends. The CDR3 region has the DNA TGTGCCAGCAGCCCGAGTTATGGCGGGGAGCTGTTTTTT. This gives the protein CASSPSYGGELFF. Combining the CDR3 with reference TRBV7-9 and TRBJ2-2 gives the whole variable domain DTGVSQNPRHKITKRGQNVTFRCDPISEHNRLYWYRQTLGQGPEFLTYFQNEAQLEKSRLLSDRFSAERPKGSFSTLEIQRTEQGDSAMYLCASSPSYGGELFFGEGSRLTVL.